The present TCR beta chain was sequenced within a study of T cell responses to AZD1222 COVID-19 vaccine. Profiling relied on immunoSEQ multiplex PCR, and the TCRdb table lists in-frame clones only, not all of them. The sample holds around 100,000 clones, roughly nine tenths seen once. Whole-study results and caveats: White British ancestry dominated among donors, who included more females, and clonal diversity was possibly underestimated.

As for this clone: No antigen is known for it.

The material sequenced was peripheral blood, taken on day 0 of AZD1222 vaccination. This TCR was recovered from an adult in good health.

The CDR3 bases are TGTGCCAGCAGCTCCCGGCGCCTAGCGGGAGAGCGCCCGTACAATGAGCAGTTCTTC. This codes for CASSSRRLAGERPYNEQFF. This chain uses TRBV7-6 with TRBJ2-1; TRBD2 agrees at 10 bases. The CDR3 extends over 19 amino acids. Germline CDR1 is SGHVS and CDR2 is FNYEAQ. The junction had 16 bases not matched to a gene; V was cut back by 4 bases and J by 4 bases.